This record concerns one TCR beta chain sequence. Original processing notes: Quantification of nucleated cells was approximated via reference gene primer amplification. Assay used: immunoSEQ multiplex PCR; TCRdb lists only in-frame clones, some missing. V and J calls and clone size follow that table, whereas D and trimming were derived from the DNA. The sample lists some 50,000 clones; approximately 84% were seen once. These data belong to a study of blood T cell repertoires in COVID-19. Across the study: Samples taken during acute and convalescent COVID-19 were collected in the United States, Italy and Spain. Sample material is recorded as cDNA or gDNA derived from T cells, B-cell-depleted T cells, or PBMCs.

The CDR3 totals 14 residues. Per germline, CDR1 SGDLS and CDR2 YYNGEE. Between the trimmed V and J ends, which lost 1 base and 0 bases, there was a span of 6 bases. The clonotype originates from a human donor in a cohort sampled during active COVID-19. Input material: peripheral blood. The chain links TRBV9 to TRBJ2-3; D is unclear. Here the CDR3 DNA reads TGTGCCAGCAGCGTACACAGTAGCACAGATACGCAGTATTTT. It translates to CASSVHSSTDTQYF.